This T cell receptor (beta chain) was documented in a study of CD8 T cells in Susac syndrome (dated by TCRdb to between 2018 and 2021). General notes on the study: Repertoire sequencing was used to test whether CD8+ T cell activation and differentiation in Susac syndrome was antigen driven. Clonality of the CD8+ T cell repertoire was compared between more than 10 healthy donors, about 14 Susac syndrome patients and 15 multiple sclerosis patients. Study-wide findings and limitations: The TCR sequencing and HLA analysis was acknowledged to have included a relatively small number of individuals.

RNA was extracted using the RNeasy kit, and roughly 0.45 to 1 microgram was reverse transcribed with random hexamers. The immunoSEQ multiplex PCR assay, which covers 54 Vbeta and 13 Jbeta segments, was used to amplify TCR beta CDR3 regions. PCR amplification bias was corrected using a synthetic template baseline for primer optimization and computational correction. From the authors' description of their analysis: Reads were assigned to V, D and J genes according to IMGT and analyzed in immunoSEQ Analyzer, with only productive sequences retained. Clonality was computed as one minus Shannon entropy normalized by log2 of the number of productive unique sequences. For each patient and control, public and private clones were evaluated among the 100 most prevalent clones. A clone was defined as Susac-specific if it was absent from the healthy and MS cohorts, from about 1,100 published viral clones and from other ImmuneACCESS disease sequences. Through fastp at Q25 and MiXCR, TCRdb rebuilt clones from the public reads, retaining in-frame beta chains. Each CDR3 protein appears once, grouped with its most common genes and DNA. TCRdb's processing, not the study's, gives the V and J calls here. The sample yields some 150,000 distinct CDR3 sequences; about 94% were counted once. The ten largest clones capture approximately 0.3% of the sample.

Trimming accounts for 6 bases at V and 4 bases at J, while the number of junction bases matched to no gene is 8. The cysteine opens and the phenylalanine closes a CDR3 of 15 amino acids. Only CDR3 DNA remains: 45 bases, in frame from the first base. High-throughput TCR beta sequencing profiled peripheral blood CD8+ and CD4+ T cells from healthy donors, Susac syndrome patients and multiple sclerosis patients. Healthy donors were included as age- and sex-matched controls. CD8+ TEMRA cells were enriched by FACS, while bulk CD8+ and CD4+ T cells were purified by magnetic negative isolation. Blood was collected in EDTA tubes and processed within 24 hours, with PBMCs isolated through density gradient centrifugation. PBMCs destined for TCR sequencing were cryopreserved in liquid nitrogen and later thawed in a 37 °C water bath. A purity of at least 90% was achieved for sorted or isolated CD4+, CD8+ and CD8+ TEMRA cells.

As regards this clonotype: The antigen this receptor binds is unknown. No much larger clonotype is one base removed from it; base qualities were not supplied.

The sequencing input was CD8+ T cells from PBMCs. The clonotype was recovered from a human donor in good health. The rearranged segments are TRBV12-3 or TRBV12-4 and TRBJ2-7, and 11 junction bases match TRBD2. The CDR3 here reads CASRSGTSGTYEQYF. The DNA sequence is as follows: TGTGCCAGCAGGTCCGGGACTAGCGGAACTTACGAGCAGTACTTC.